Listed below are T cell receptor beta chains from one sample, sequenced in a study of T cell repertoires in cytomegalovirus infection. TCRdb independently ran MiXCR on the reads; one entry per CDR3 protein. The sample shows around 190,000 distinct CDR3 sequences, approximately 15% of them seen only once. The sequenced sample was PBMCs. The source is a human donor in good health (CMV status not recorded). Some clones in this sample may be carry-over from other donors' samples. Both conserved end residues are part of each CDR3. A D gene is named only where the DNA matches it firmly. A row's size may be missing; if present it is once, few, many or a size class.

clone size | D gene | J gene | V gene | CDR3 protein | CDR3 DNA
- | - | TRBJ2-5 | TRBV28 | CAAQGLETQYF | TGTGCCGCCCAGGGGTTGGAGACCCAGTACTTC
- | TRBD1 | TRBJ2-5 | TRBV2 | CASRVDRGPRETQYF | TGTGCCAGCAGGGTCGACAGGGGACCGCGAGAGACCCAGTACTTC
- | - | TRBJ2-7 | TRBV28 | CASTPTAGYYEQYF | TGTGCCAGCACTCCGACCGCCGGCTACTACGAGCAGTACTTC
many | TRBD2 | TRBJ2-7 | TRBV7-9 | CASSALAGHTYEQYF | TGTGCCAGCAGCGCCCTAGCGGGACATACCTACGAGCAGTACTTC
many | - | TRBJ2-5 | TRBV7-8 | CASSLGPGSYQETQYF | TGTGCCAGCAGCTTAGGACCAGGGTCGTACCAAGAGACCCAGTACTTC
few | TRBD1 | TRBJ1-5 | TRBV27 | CASRQGILANQPQHF | TGTGCCAGCAGACAGGGGATACTTGCTAATCAGCCCCAGCATTTT
many | - | TRBJ2-3 | TRBV7-6 | CASSRVSSTDTQYF | TGTGCCAGCAGCCGGGTGTCTAGCACAGATACGCAGTATTTT
- | - | TRBJ2-1 | TRBV2 | CASSDGSSYNEQFF | TGTGCCAGCTCAGACGGGAGCTCCTACAATGAGCAGTTCTTC
few | - | TRBJ1-6 | TRBV6-5 | CASSSRAYNSPLHF | TGTGCCAGCAGTTCCAGAGCTTATAATTCACCCCTCCACTTT
- | - | TRBJ2-1 | TRBV3-1 | CASSQEPAVSYNEQFF | TGTGCCAGCAGCCAAGAGCCAGCGGTCTCCTACAATGAGCAGTTCTTC
- | - | TRBJ2-7 | TRBV28 | CASSLWAGTHEQYF | TGTGCCAGCAGTTTATGGGCAGGTACCCACGAGCAGTACTTC
many | - | TRBJ2-1 | TRBV7-2 | CASSLHPLNEQFF | TGTGCCAGCAGCTTACATCCGCTCAATGAGCAGTTCTTC
many | TRBD1 | TRBJ1-6 | TRBV5-1 | CASSFRTGDGNSPLHF | TGCGCCAGCAGCTTCCGGACAGGGGACGGTAATTCACCCCTCCACTTT
- | - | TRBJ1-1 | TRBV20-1 | CSASRGGREGF | TGCAGTGCTAGCCGTGGGGGGCGCGAGGGTTTT
few | - | TRBJ1-1 | TRBV5-1 | CASSISGGAVEAFF | TGCGCCAGCTCTATTTCCGGGGGGGCGGTGGAAGCTTTCTTT
- | - | TRBJ2-1 | TRBV14 | CASSQVPIGLHVNEQFF | TGTGCCAGCAGCCAAGTGCCTATCGGACTCCATGTGAATGAGCAGTTCTTC
many | - | TRBJ1-5 | TRBV6-2/TRBV6-3 | CASSYLAGRHNQPQHF | TGTGCCAGCAGTTACTTGGCTGGTAGACACAATCAGCCCCAGCATTTT
- | TRBD1 | TRBJ1-4 | TRBV12-3/TRBV12-4 | CASRPPTGGSSTNEKLFF | TGTGCCAGCAGGCCGCCGACAGGGGGCTCCTCAACTAATGAAAAACTGTTTTTT
few | - | TRBJ2-1 | TRBV14 | CASSQDYFELSYNEQFF | TGTGCCAGCAGCCAAGATTATTTCGAGTTGTCCTACAATGAGCAGTTCTTC
once | - | TRBJ2-7 | TRBV12-3/TRBV12-4 | CASSHPPLYEQYF | TGTGCCAGCAGCCATCCACCGCTTTACGAGCAGTACTTC
many | - | TRBJ2-7 | TRBV7-9 | CASSLVGYEQYF | TGTGCCAGCAGCTTAGTGGGCTACGAGCAGTACTTC
- | - | TRBJ2-1 | TRBV5-1 | CASSIGHGGDEQFF | TGCGCCAGCAGCATCGGACACGGGGGTGATGAGCAGTTCTTC
many | TRBD1 | TRBJ1-2 | TRBV7-2 | CASSLQGQGYTF | TGTGCCAGCAGCTTACAGGGACAGGGCTACACCTTC
few | TRBD2 | TRBJ2-7 | TRBV18 | CASSPRVAGENEQYF | TGTGCCAGCTCACCCAGGGTAGCGGGAGAAAACGAGCAGTACTTC
many | - | TRBJ1-1 | TRBV12-3/TRBV12-4 | CASKLDSREAFF | TGTGCCAGCAAATTGGACAGCCGTGAAGCTTTCTTT
few | - | TRBJ2-2 | TRBV6-5 | CASSRPTSGAKTGELFF | TGTGCCAGCAGTCGACCAACCTCGGGAGCTAAGACCGGGGAGCTGTTTTTT
few | TRBD2 | TRBJ2-1 | TRBV6-6 | CASSRTSGSTGEQFF | TGTGCCAGCAGCAGAACTAGCGGGTCCACCGGTGAGCAGTTCTTC
few | TRBD1 | TRBJ2-1 | TRBV4-3 | CASSYQTGAYNEQFF | TGCGCCAGCAGCTACCAGACAGGGGCCTACAATGAGCAGTTCTTC
many | - | TRBJ1-6 | TRBV28 | CASSLGNSPLHF | TGTGCCAGCAGTTTAGGGAATTCACCCCTCCACTTT
many | - | TRBJ1-1 | TRBV18 | CASSPGQNTEAFF | TGTGCCAGCAGCCCCGGACAGAACACTGAAGCTTTCTTT
- | - | TRBJ2-7 | TRBV10-3 | CAIRGSSYEQYF | TGTGCCATCAGGGGCAGCTCCTACGAGCAGTACTTC
- | - | TRBJ1-5 | TRBV28 | CASSSWGADQPQHF | TGTGCCAGCAGTTCATGGGGGGCGGATCAGCCCCAGCATTTT
- | TRBD2 | TRBJ2-1 | TRBV20-1 | CSARVGVGREGNEQFF | TGCAGTGCTAGAGTTGGTGTTGGGCGGGAGGGCAATGAGCAGTTCTTC
few | - | TRBJ1-1 | TRBV6-2/TRBV6-3 | CASNSAGRRNTEAFF | TGTGCCAGCAACTCCGCAGGGAGGCGGAACACTGAAGCTTTCTTT
- | - | TRBJ2-3 | TRBV24-1 | CATSDLADGSSDTQYF | TGTGCCACCAGTGATTTGGCGGACGGGAGCTCAGATACGCAGTATTTT
many | TRBD1 | TRBJ1-1 | TRBV7-3 | CASSLTPQGAGAEAFF | TGTGCCAGCAGCTTAACCCCTCAGGGGGCAGGAGCTGAAGCTTTCTTT
- | - | TRBJ1-5 | TRBV28 | CASSPKDGSGSNQPQHF | TGTGCCAGCAGTCCAAAGGACGGATCAGGTAGCAATCAGCCCCAGCATTTT
few | TRBD1 | TRBJ1-4 | TRBV28 | CASQRRGRGEKLFF | TGTGCCAGCCAGAGAAGGGGGCGCGGGGAAAAACTGTTTTTT
- | TRBD2 | TRBJ2-5 | TRBV28 | CASSRGLVGTQYF | TGTGCCAGCAGTCGAGGACTAGTTGGGACCCAGTACTTC
many | TRBD2 | TRBJ2-3 | TRBV20-1 | CSARDQVAGDTDTQYF | TGCAGTGCTAGAGATCAGGTAGCGGGAGACACAGATACGCAGTATTTT
many | TRBD2 | TRBJ2-7 | TRBV7-2 | CASSTRLAGGLSHYEQYF | TGTGCCAGCAGCACGCGCTTAGCGGGAGGGCTTTCTCACTACGAGCAGTACTTC
many | - | TRBJ1-1 | TRBV7-2 | CASSLDRGYTEAFF | TGTGCCAGCAGCTTAGACAGAGGGTACACTGAAGCTTTCTTT
few | - | TRBJ2-5 | TRBV20-1 | CSASSRLQDRTQYF | TGCAGTGCTAGCTCCAGACTCCAAGATAGGACCCAGTACTTC
- | - | TRBJ2-7 | TRBV14 | CASSPSGVEQYF | TGTGCCAGCAGTCCTTCAGGGGTCGAGCAGTACTTC
few | - | TRBJ2-5 | TRBV10-1 | CASSEAGQETQYF | TGCGCCAGCTCGGAGGCAGGCCAAGAGACCCAGTACTTC
many | - | TRBJ2-2 | TRBV7-2 | CASSLITGPGELFF | TGTGCCAGCAGCCTGATCACAGGGCCCGGGGAGCTGTTTTTT
many | TRBD1 | TRBJ2-6 | TRBV6-1 | CASSWDSFSGANVLTF | TGTGCCAGCAGCTGGGACAGCTTCTCTGGGGCCAACGTCCTGACTTTC
- | - | TRBJ1-5 | TRBV12-3/TRBV12-4 | CASSRGTGSNQPQHF | TGTGCCAGCAGCCGTGGGACGGGTAGCAATCAGCCCCAGCATTTT
few | TRBD1 | TRBJ2-3 | TRBV28 | CASSLQGASTDTQYF | TGTGCCAGCAGTTTACAGGGGGCGAGCACAGATACGCAGTATTTT
- | TRBD2 | TRBJ2-5 | TRBV20-1 | CSARLDPTSVRFETQYF | TGCAGTGCTAGACTGGATCCCACTAGCGTTAGGTTTGAGACCCAGTACTTC
- | TRBD2 | TRBJ2-1 | TRBV6-1 | CASRPRLANTSRSPYNEQFF | TGTGCCAGCAGGCCCCGACTAGCGAACACCTCGCGGTCCCCCTACAATGAGCAGTTCTTC
many | TRBD2 | TRBJ2-1 | TRBV11-2 | CASSPGTSGGSPYNEQFF | TGTGCCAGCAGCCCAGGGACTAGCGGGGGTTCCCCCTACAATGAGCAGTTCTTC
large | - | TRBJ1-5 | TRBV7-8 | CASSLAPGNQPQHF | TGTGCCAGCAGCTTAGCGCCGGGAAATCAGCCCCAGCATTTT
many | - | TRBJ1-1 | TRBV28 | CASSLPRVSGSNTEAFF | TGTGCCAGCAGTTTACCTCGGGTCTCGGGGTCGAACACTGAAGCTTTCTTT